These 15 T cell receptor beta chains originate from one sample sequenced in a study of blood T cell repertoires in COVID-19. Assay: immunoSEQ multiplex PCR; the TCRdb copy retains only in-frame clones and omits some. The data hold about 250,000 clones, with approximately 84% observed a single time. Sequencing used PBMCs or T cells enriched from blood (not recorded which). The receptors were sampled from a man aged 40-50 years who had recovered from COVID-19.

V usage is TRBV28 and J usage is TRBJ2-1; tentative D call: TRBD2 (6 bases). Germline loops: CDR1 MDHEN, CDR2 SYDVKM. V was pared by 3 bases and J by 6 bases, with 12 bases between. CDR3 length equals 14 residues. The CDR3 is CASSLAGLSNEQFF. CDR3 nucleotides: TGTGCCAGCAGTTTGGCGGGATTGAGCAATGAGCAGTTCTTC.

The chain has TRBV7-2 and TRBJ1-4; tentatively, D is TRBD1 (5 bases). Trimming shortened V by 4 bases and J by 4 bases, and 10 bases separated the two germline ends. This CDR3 is 14 amino acids long. Germline values: CDR1 SGHTA, CDR2 FQGNSA. The CDR3 region has the DNA TGTGCCAGCAGCTCCAGGGTTCGTAATGAAAAACTGTTTTTT. This sequence encodes CASSSRVRNEKLFF.

The J gene is TRBJ1-2, the V gene TRBV10-3, with TRBD1 identical over 11 bases. The J segment lost 4 bases and the V segment lost 7 bases, leaving 8 bases of the junction unmatched. Germline CDR1 ENHRY, CDR2 SYGVKD. The CDR3 has 15 residues. The CDR3 is CAIKGTGGPLYGYTF. The CDR3 DNA is TGTGCCATCAAGGGGACAGGGGGTCCACTCTATGGCTACACCTTC.

This chain connects TRBV27 to TRBJ1-4; 8 bases match TRBD1. The V segment lost 5 bases and the J segment 6 bases; nucleotides outside the gene matches: 14. The CDR3 is 17 amino acids. Germline CDR1 and CDR2: MNHEY and SMNVEV (reference sequence). This CDR3 is CASSPYDRGTIDEKLFF. CDR3 DNA sequence: TGTGCCAGCAGTCCATACGACAGGGGAACGATAGATGAAAAACTGTTTTTT.

This chain links TRBV2 with TRBJ1-2; 8 bases match TRBD1. The CDR3 is 13 amino acids. Trimming took 5 bases from V and 6 from J; bases not matched to a gene: 5. In germline, CDR1 is SNHLY, CDR2 FYNNEI. The CDR3 coding sequence is TGTGCCAGCAGTTTACAGGGGGATGATGGCTACACCTTC. Its translation: CASSLQGDDGYTF.

The chain's CDR3 is CASSTTGTSFGDTQYF. For the CDR3, the DNA is TGTGCCAGCAGCACTACCGGGACTAGCTTCGGCGATACGCAGTATTTT. V and J are TRBV7-6 and TRBJ2-3; 9 positions agree with TRBD2. The germline V gene has CDR1 SGHVS and CDR2 FNYEAQ. V was clipped by 5 bases and J by 6 bases; unmatched bases: 12. The CDR3 is 16 amino acids. The full variable domain, with the rest looked up from reference TRBV7-6 and TRBJ2-3, is GAGVSQSPRYKVTKRGQDVALRCDPISGHVSLYWYRQALGQGPEFLTYFNYEAQQDKSGLPNDRFSAERPEGSISTLTIQRTEQRDSAMYRCASSTTGTSFGDTQYFGPGTRLTVL.

The chain carries TRBV28 and TRBJ2-5; 9 nucleotides agree with TRBD2. The CDR3 sequence is 15 residues long. With 5 bases clipped from V and 5 bases from J, the junction kept 9 bases outside the gene matches. Per germline, CDR1 MDHEN and CDR2 SYDVKM. The CDR3 here is CASSPRGGGAETQYF. The CDR3, as DNA: TGTGCCAGCAGTCCCCGCGGGGGGGGCGCGGAGACCCAGTACTTC. The full variable domain, rest sourced from reference TRBV28 and TRBJ2-5, is DVKVTQSSRYLVKRTGEKVFLECVQDMDHENMFWYRQDPGLGLRLIYFSYDVKMKEKGDIPEGYSVSREKKERFSLILESASTNQTSMYLCASSPRGGGAETQYFGPGTRLLVL.

The gene calls are TRBV23-1 and TRBJ2-4; TRBD2 might be the D (7 bases). TRBV23-1 is an ORF, and what it does is uncertain. The V end was cut by 6 bases, the J end by 5 bases, with 11 bases between. This CDR3 comprises 13 residues. In nucleotides, the CDR3 is TGCGCCAGCAGGGAGGGGGGGGAAAACATTCAGTACTTC. Its translation is CASREGGENIQYF.

V usage is TRBV19 and J usage is TRBJ1-2; D perhaps matches TRBD1 (5 bases). The CDR3 is 14 amino acids. The V end was cut by 10 bases, the J end by 7 bases, with 22 bases between. CDR1 is LNHDA and CDR2 is SQIVND in the germline V gene (reference sequence). The CDR3, as DNA: TGTGCCATCAGGGCCGCTGGGTCCTCTAGTGGCTACACCTTC. Its translation is CAIRAAGSSSGYTF.

The rearrangement links TRBV10-3 to TRBJ2-7, with 10 bases fitting TRBD1. The V and J ends lost 10 bases and 0 bases, in that order; junction bases with no gene match: 12. The germline gives CDR1 ENHRY, CDR2 SYGVKD. The CDR3 is 16 amino acids. The DNA for the CDR3 is TGTGCCAACTCACCCGGGACAGGGGCCTTCTCCTACGAGCAGTACTTC. It translates to CANSPGTGAFSYEQYF.

The J gene is TRBJ2-7, the V gene TRBV7-2, with D hard to call. CDR1 and CDR2 from the germline V gene are SGHTA and FQGNSA. Deletions cut 5 bases from V and 1 base from J, with 9 bases between. The CDR3 runs to 13 residues. This CDR3 reads CASSHQQSYEQYF. The DNA of the CDR3 is TGTGCCAGCAGCCATCAACAATCCTACGAGCAGTACTTC.

The rearrangement links TRBV7-2 to TRBJ2-1; unclear D gene. This CDR3 contains 14 residues. Per the germline V gene, CDR1 is SGHTA and CDR2 is FQGNSA. V was trimmed by 5 bases and J by 5 bases, leaving 13 bases between them. CDR3 region: CASSIILTNNEQFF. Here the CDR3 DNA reads TGTGCCAGCAGCATCATACTCACGAACAATGAGCAGTTCTTC.

This chain joins TRBV18 and TRBJ1-3; D call uncertain. The V gene's germline CDR1 is KGHSH and CDR2 LQKENI. The ends were cut back, 2 bases at V and 0 bases at J, with 8 bases in the middle. This CDR3 comprises 15 residues. The CDR3: CASSPERSSGNTIYF. The CDR3 DNA reads as TGTGCCAGCTCACCAGAACGGTCCTCTGGAAACACCATATATTTT.

This sequence joins TRBV3-1 (or the pseudogene TRBV3-2) and TRBJ2-7; the match to TRBD2 covers 7 bases. Trimming took 1 base from V and 2 from J; bases not matched to a gene: 5. CDR1 and CDR2 (germline): LGHDT, YNNKEL (reference sequence). The CDR3 loop spans 15 amino acids. The CDR3 is CASSQVGGGTYEQYF. The CDR3 DNA sequence: TGTGCCAGCAGCCAAGTTGGGGGGGGTACCTACGAGCAGTACTTC.

The J gene is TRBJ1-4, the V gene TRBV7-6; 9 nucleotides align to TRBD1. CDR3 length equals 16 residues. V shed 1 base, J shed 10 bases, and the junction held 10 bases outside the gene matches. CDR1 is SGHVS and CDR2 is FNYEAQ in the germline V gene. CDR3 loop: CASSLGTGDFEGKLFF. The DNA for the CDR3 is TGTGCCAGCAGCTTAGGGACAGGGGACTTCGAGGGAAAACTGTTTTTT. The variable domain in full, completed from reference TRBV7-6 and TRBJ1-4, reads GAGVSQSPRYKVTKRGQDVALRCDPISGHVSLYWYRQALGQGPEFLTYFNYEAQQDKSGLPNDRFSAERPEGSISTLTIQRTEQRDSAMYRCASSLGTGDFEGKLFFGSGTQLSVL.